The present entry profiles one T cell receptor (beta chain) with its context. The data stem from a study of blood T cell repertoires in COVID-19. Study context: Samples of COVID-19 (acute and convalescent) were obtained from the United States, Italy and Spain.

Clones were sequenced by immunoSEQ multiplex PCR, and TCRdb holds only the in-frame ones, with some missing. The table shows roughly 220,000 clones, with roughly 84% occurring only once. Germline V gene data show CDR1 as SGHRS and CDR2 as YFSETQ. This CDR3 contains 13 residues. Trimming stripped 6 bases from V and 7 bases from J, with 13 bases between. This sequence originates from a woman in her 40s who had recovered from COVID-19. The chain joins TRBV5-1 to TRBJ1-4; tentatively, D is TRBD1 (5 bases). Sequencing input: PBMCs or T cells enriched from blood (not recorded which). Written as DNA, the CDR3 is TGCGCCAGCACCAGGGCTTCGGGTGAAAAACTGTTTTTT. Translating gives CASTRASGEKLFF.